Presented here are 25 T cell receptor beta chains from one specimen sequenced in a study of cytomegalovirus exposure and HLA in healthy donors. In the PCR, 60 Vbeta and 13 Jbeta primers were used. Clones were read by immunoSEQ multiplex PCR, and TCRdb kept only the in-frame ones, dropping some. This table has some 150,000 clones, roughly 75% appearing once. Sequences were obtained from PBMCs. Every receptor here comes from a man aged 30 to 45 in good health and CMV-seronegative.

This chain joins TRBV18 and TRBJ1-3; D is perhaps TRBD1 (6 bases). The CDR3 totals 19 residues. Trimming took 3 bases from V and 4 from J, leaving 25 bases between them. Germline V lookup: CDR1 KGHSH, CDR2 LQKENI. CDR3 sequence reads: CASSPQSHTGIITGNTIYF. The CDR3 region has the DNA TGTGCCAGCTCACCCCAATCCCATACAGGGATAATTACCGGAAACACCATATATTTT.

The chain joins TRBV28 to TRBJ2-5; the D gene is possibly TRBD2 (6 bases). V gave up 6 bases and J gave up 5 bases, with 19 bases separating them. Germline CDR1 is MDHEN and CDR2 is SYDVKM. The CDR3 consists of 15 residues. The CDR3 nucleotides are TGTGCCAGCAGCCACGCCCGGGGGTCGGGGGAGACCCAGTACTTC. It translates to CASSHARGSGETQYF.

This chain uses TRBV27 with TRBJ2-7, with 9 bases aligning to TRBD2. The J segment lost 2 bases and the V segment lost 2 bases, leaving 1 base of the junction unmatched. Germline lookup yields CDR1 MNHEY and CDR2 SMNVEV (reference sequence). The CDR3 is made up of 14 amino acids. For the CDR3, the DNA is TGTGCCAGCAGTTTAGGGACTAGCCCCTACGAGCAGTACTTC. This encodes CASSLGTSPYEQYF.

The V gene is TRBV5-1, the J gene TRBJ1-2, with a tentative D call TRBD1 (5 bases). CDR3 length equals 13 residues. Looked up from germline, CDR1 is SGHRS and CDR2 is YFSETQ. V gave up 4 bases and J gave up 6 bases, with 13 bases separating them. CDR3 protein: CASSMTVEHGYTF. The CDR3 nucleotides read TGCGCCAGCAGCATGACAGTTGAACATGGCTACACCTTC.

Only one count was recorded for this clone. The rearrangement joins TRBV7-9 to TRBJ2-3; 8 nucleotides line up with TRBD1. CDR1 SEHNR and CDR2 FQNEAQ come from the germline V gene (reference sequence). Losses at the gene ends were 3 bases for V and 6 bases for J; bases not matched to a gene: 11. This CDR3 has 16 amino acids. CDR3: CASSFTTQGALDTQYF. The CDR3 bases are TGTGCCAGCAGCTTCACTACTCAGGGGGCATTGGATACGCAGTATTTT.

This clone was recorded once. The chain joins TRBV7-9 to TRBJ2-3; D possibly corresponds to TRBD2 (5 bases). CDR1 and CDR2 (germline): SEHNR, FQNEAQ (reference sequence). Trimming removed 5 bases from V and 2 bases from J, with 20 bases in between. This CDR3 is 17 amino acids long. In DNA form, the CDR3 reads TGTGCCAGCAGCGAGGGCCGAGTCGTAGGAGACACAGATACGCAGTATTTT. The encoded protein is CASSEGRVVGDTDTQYF. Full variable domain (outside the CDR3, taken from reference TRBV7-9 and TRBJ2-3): DTGVSQNPRHKITKRGQNVTFRCDPISEHNRLYWYRQTLGQGPEFLTYFQNEAQLEKSRLLSDRFSAERPKGSFSTLEIQRTEQGDSAMYLCASSEGRVVGDTDTQYFGPGTRLTVL.

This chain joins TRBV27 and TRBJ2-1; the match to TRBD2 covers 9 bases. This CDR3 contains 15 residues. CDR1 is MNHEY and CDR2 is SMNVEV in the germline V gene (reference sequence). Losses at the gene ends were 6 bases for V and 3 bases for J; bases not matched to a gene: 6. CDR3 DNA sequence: TGTGCCAGCAGCTCCCTAGCGGGACTCTACAATGAGCAGTTCTTC. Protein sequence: CASSSLAGLYNEQFF.

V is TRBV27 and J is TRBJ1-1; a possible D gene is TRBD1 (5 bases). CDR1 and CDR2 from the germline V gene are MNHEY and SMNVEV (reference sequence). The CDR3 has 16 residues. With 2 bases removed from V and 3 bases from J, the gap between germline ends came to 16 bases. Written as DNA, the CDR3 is TGTGCCAGCAGTTTAGGGATGGGGCGATGGGACACTGAAGCTTTCTTT. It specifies CASSLGMGRWDTEAFF.

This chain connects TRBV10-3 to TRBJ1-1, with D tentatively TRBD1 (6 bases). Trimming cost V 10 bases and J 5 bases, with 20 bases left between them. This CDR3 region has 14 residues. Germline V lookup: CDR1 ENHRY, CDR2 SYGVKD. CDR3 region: CATKDGTLITEAFF. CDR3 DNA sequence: TGTGCCACTAAGGACGGGACACTCATAACTGAAGCTTTCTTT.

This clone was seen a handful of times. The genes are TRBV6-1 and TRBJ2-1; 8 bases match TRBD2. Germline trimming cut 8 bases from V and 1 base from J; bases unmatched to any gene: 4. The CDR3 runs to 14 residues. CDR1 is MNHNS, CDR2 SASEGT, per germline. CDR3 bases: TGTGCCAGCTACCGGGAGGGGTCCTACAATGAGCAGTTCTTC. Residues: CASYREGSYNEQFF.

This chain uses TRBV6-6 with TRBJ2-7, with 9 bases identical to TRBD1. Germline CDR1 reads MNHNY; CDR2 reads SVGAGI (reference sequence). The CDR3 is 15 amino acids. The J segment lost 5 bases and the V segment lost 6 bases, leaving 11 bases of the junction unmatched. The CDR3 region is CASSARDRVSDEQYF. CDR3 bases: TGTGCCAGCAGCGCAAGGGACAGGGTTTCAGACGAGCAGTACTTC.

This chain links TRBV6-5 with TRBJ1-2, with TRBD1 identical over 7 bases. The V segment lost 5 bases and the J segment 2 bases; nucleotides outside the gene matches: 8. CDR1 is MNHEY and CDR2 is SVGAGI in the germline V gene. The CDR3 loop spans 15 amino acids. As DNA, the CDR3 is TGTGCCAGCAGTGGACCCGGGACAGCAAACTATGGCTACACCTTC. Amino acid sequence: CASSGPGTANYGYTF.

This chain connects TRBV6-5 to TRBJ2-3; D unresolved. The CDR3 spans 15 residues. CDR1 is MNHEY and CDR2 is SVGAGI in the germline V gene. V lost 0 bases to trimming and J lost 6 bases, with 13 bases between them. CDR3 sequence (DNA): TGTGCCAGCAGTTACTCTGTCCTAGGAATGGATACGCAGTATTTT. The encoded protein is CASSYSVLGMDTQYF.

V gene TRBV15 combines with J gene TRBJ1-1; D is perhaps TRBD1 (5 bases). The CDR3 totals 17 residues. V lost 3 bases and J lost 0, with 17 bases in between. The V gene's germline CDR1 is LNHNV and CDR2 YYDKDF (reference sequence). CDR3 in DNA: TGTGCCACCAGCAGGAGCACAGGAGCACCTATGAACACTGAAGCTTTCTTT. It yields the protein CATSRSTGAPMNTEAFF.

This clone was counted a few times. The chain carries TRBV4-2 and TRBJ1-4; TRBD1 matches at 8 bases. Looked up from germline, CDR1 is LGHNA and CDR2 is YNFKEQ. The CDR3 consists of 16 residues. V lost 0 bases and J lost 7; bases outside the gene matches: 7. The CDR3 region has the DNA TGTGCCAGCAGCCAAGATCGGACAGGGAGTGGTGAAAAACTGTTTTTT. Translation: CASSQDRTGSGEKLFF.

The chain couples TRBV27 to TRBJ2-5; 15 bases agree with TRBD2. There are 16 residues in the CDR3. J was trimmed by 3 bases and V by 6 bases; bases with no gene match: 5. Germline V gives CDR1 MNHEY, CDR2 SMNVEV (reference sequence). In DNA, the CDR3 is TGTGCCAGCAGATCTCGGACTAGCGGGAGGGAAGAGACCCAGTACTTC. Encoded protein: CASRSRTSGREETQYF.

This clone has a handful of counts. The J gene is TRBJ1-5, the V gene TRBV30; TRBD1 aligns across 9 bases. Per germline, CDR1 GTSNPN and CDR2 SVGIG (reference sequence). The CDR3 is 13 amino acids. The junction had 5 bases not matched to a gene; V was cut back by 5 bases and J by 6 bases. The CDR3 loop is CAWGQGISQPQHF. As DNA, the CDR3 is TGTGCCTGGGGACAGGGGATCAGTCAGCCCCAGCATTTT.

The chain's CDR3 is CASGTRGKYWETQYF. CDR3 bases: TGTGCCAGCGGGACGCGGGGTAAATATTGGGAGACCCAGTACTTC. The J gene is TRBJ2-5, the V gene TRBV27; possible D gene TRBD2, 6 bases. The CDR3 runs 15 residues. CDR1 MNHEY and CDR2 SMNVEV come from the germline V gene (reference sequence). Trimming stripped 8 bases from V and 5 bases from J, with 21 bases between.

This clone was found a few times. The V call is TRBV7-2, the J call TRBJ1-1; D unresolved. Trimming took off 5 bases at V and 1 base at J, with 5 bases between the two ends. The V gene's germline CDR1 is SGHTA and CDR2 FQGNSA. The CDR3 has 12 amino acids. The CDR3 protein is CASSNGNTEAFF. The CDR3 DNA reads TGTGCCAGCAGCAACGGGAACACTGAAGCTTTCTTT.

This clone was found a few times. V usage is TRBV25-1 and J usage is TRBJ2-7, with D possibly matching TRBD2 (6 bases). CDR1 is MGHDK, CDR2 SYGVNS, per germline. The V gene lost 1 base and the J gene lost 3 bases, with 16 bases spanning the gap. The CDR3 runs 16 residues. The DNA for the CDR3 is TGTGCCAGCAGTGAATTCGACCGGGGGACTGTCTACGAGCAGTACTTC. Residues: CASSEFDRGTVYEQYF.

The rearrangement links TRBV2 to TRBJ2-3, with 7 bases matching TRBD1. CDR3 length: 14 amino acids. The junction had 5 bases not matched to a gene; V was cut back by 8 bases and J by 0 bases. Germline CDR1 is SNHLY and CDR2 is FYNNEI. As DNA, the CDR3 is TGTGCCAGCGCAGGGGGAACGAGCACAGATACGCAGTATTTT. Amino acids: CASAGGTSTDTQYF.

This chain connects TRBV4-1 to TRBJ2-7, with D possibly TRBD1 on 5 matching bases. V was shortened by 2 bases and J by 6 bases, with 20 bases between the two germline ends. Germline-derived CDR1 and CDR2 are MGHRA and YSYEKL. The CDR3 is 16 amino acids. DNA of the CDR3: TGCGCCAGCAGCCAAAAAATGGAGATTCAGGGTCGCGAGCAGTACTTC. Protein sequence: CASSQKMEIQGREQYF.

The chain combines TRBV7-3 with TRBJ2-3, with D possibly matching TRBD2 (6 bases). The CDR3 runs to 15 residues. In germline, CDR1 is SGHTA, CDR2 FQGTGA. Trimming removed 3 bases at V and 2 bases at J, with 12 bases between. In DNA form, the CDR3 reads TGTGCCAGCAGCTTGGAGGGATTCATCACAGATACGCAGTATTTT. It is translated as CASSLEGFITDTQYF.

The CDR3 nucleotides read TGCGCCAGCAGCCAATCAACAGGGGGCGGCTACACCTTC. Encoded protein: CASSQSTGGGYTF. This chain connects TRBV4-1 to TRBJ1-2, with TRBD1 identical over 9 bases. Unmatched junction bases numbered 3, after V lost 2 bases and J lost 8 bases. CDR3 length equals 13 residues. The V gene's germline CDR1 is MGHRA and CDR2 YSYEKL.

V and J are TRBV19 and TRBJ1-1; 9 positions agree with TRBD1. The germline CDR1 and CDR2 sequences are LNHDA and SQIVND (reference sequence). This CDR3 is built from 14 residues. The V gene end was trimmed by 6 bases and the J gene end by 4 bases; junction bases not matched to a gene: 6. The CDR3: CASSRDRAGTEAFF. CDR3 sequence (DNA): TGTGCCAGTAGCCGGGACAGGGCTGGCACTGAAGCTTTCTTT. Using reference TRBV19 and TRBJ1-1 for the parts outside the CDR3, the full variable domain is DGGITQSPKYLFRKEGQNVTLSCEQNLNHDAMYWYRQDPGQGLRLIYYSQIVNDFQKGDIAEGYSVSREKKESFPLTVTSAQKNPTAFYLCASSRDRAGTEAFFGQGTRLTVV.